The rows below give T cell receptor beta chains drawn from one sample of a study of blood T cell repertoires in COVID-19. The assay was immunoSEQ multiplex PCR, and TCRdb's table has in-frame clones only and misses some. There are about 47,000 clones in the sample; approximately 80% occur only once, and 6.9% lies in the top ten. Input material: peripheral blood. The source is a man in his 70s with active COVID-19. CDR3s include the opening cysteine and the closing phenylalanine or tryptophan. The D gene is left open where the match is weak. Clone size, where shown, is once, few, many, or a class for clones that have expanded.

v_call: TRBV10-3; j_call: TRBJ1-1; clone_size: once; d_call: NA; cdr3_nt: TGTGCCAGCCTAGGCGGCCTTCAGAACACTGAAGCTTTCTTT; cdr3_aa: CASLGGLQNTEAFF
v_call: TRBV7-2; j_call: TRBJ1-6; clone_size: NA; d_call: NA; cdr3_nt: TGTGCCAGCAGCTTAGGTGGGGCGCAGAATTCACCCCTCCACTTT; cdr3_aa: CASSLGGAQNSPLHF
v_call: TRBV29-1; j_call: TRBJ2-1; clone_size: NA; d_call: TRBD2; cdr3_nt: TGCAGCGTTGAAGATCGGGACTATTGGAGCCCCGATGAGCAGTTCTTC; cdr3_aa: CSVEDRDYWSPDEQFF
v_call: TRBV30; j_call: TRBJ2-5; clone_size: NA; d_call: NA; cdr3_nt: TGTGCCTGGAGTGTACGATCTAACCAAGAGACCCAGTACTTC; cdr3_aa: CAWSVRSNQETQYF
v_call: TRBV19; j_call: TRBJ1-1; clone_size: NA; d_call: NA; cdr3_nt: TGTGCCAGTAGTATCGGCGCAGGGTTCGGTGAAGCTTTCTTT; cdr3_aa: CASSIGAGFGEAFF
v_call: TRBV7-2; j_call: TRBJ2-1; clone_size: NA; d_call: TRBD2; cdr3_nt: TGTGCCAGCAGCTTAGCGCTATTAGCGGGGTACAATGAGCAGTTCTTC; cdr3_aa: CASSLALLAGYNEQFF
v_call: TRBV7-2; j_call: TRBJ2-7; clone_size: NA; d_call: TRBD2; cdr3_nt: TGTGCCAGCAGCTTGGTCCAGGCGGGGGGCCCTTACGAGCAGTACTTC; cdr3_aa: CASSLVQAGGPYEQYF
v_call: TRBV9; j_call: TRBJ1-6; clone_size: NA; d_call: NA; cdr3_nt: TGTGCCAGCAGCGTAGGTGCCAGTCCCTATAATTCACCCCTCCACTTT; cdr3_aa: CASSVGASPYNSPLHF
v_call: TRBV7-2; j_call: TRBJ1-3; clone_size: NA; d_call: TRBD1; cdr3_nt: TGTGCCAGCAGCTTATCGATGGGACAGACCATATATTTT; cdr3_aa: CASSLSMGQTIYF
v_call: TRBV4-1; j_call: TRBJ1-1; clone_size: NA; d_call: NA; cdr3_nt: TGCGCCAGCAGCCGCAGGGAGGCGACTGAAGCTTTCTTT; cdr3_aa: CASSRREATEAFF
v_call: TRBV11-2; j_call: TRBJ2-7; clone_size: many; d_call: NA; cdr3_nt: TGTGCCAGCAGCTTAGAGGCAAGTGGCGAGCAGTACTTC; cdr3_aa: CASSLEASGEQYF
v_call: TRBV5-8; j_call: TRBJ2-6; clone_size: once; d_call: NA; cdr3_nt: TGTGCCAGCAGCTTGGGGGGCAGCTCTGGGGCCAACGTCCTGACTTTC; cdr3_aa: CASSLGGSSGANVLTF
v_call: TRBV5-1; j_call: TRBJ2-5; clone_size: NA; d_call: TRBD2; cdr3_nt: TGCGCCAGCAGCGGGGCGGGGGGTCTAGAGACCCAGTACTTC; cdr3_aa: CASSGAGGLETQYF
v_call: TRBV4-1; j_call: TRBJ2-7; clone_size: NA; d_call: NA; cdr3_nt: TGCGCCAGCAGCCAAGAAGGGAGGCTCTACGAGCAGTACTTC; cdr3_aa: CASSQEGRLYEQYF
v_call: TRBV6-5; j_call: TRBJ2-5; clone_size: NA; d_call: TRBD1; cdr3_nt: TGTGCCAGCAGCCCCGGGACAGGGGTTGTGGAGACCCAGTACTTC; cdr3_aa: CASSPGTGVVETQYF
v_call: TRBV12-5; j_call: TRBJ1-1; clone_size: NA; d_call: TRBD1; cdr3_nt: TGTGCTAGTGGGAAACAGGGGTTCACTGAAGCTTTCTTT; cdr3_aa: CASGKQGFTEAFF
v_call: TRBV18; j_call: TRBJ1-2; clone_size: NA; d_call: TRBD1; cdr3_nt: TGTGCCAGCTCACCCGGACAGGGAGATGGCTACACCTTC; cdr3_aa: CASSPGQGDGYTF
v_call: TRBV6-5; j_call: TRBJ2-2; clone_size: NA; d_call: NA; cdr3_nt: TGTGCCAGCAGAAGGGCGGGGTCCCCCGGGGAGCTGTTTTTT; cdr3_aa: CASRRAGSPGELFF
v_call: TRBV6-2/TRBV6-3; j_call: TRBJ2-2; clone_size: few; d_call: TRBD2; cdr3_nt: TGTGCCAGCAGCGGGACTAAGGCGAACACCGGGGAGCTGTTTTTT; cdr3_aa: CASSGTKANTGELFF
v_call: TRBV4-3; j_call: TRBJ2-2; clone_size: NA; d_call: NA; cdr3_nt: TGCGCCAGCAGCCAAGAGGCGGGGGCACCTGGCGGGGAGCTGTTTTTT; cdr3_aa: CASSQEAGAPGGELFF
v_call: TRBV27; j_call: TRBJ2-1; clone_size: NA; d_call: TRBD1; cdr3_nt: TGTGCCAGCAGGCAGGGGGCTGTATCCTACAATGAGCAGTTCTTC; cdr3_aa: CASRQGAVSYNEQFF
v_call: TRBV5-1; j_call: TRBJ1-2; clone_size: NA; d_call: TRBD1; cdr3_nt: TGCGCCAGCAGCTCCCAACCAGGGACAGACTATGGCTACACCTTC; cdr3_aa: CASSSQPGTDYGYTF